This T cell receptor beta chain was sequenced during a study of blood T cell repertoires in COVID-19. As for the study in general: Spain, Italy and the United States supplied samples that represented acute and convalescent COVID-19. T cells, B-cell-depleted T cells, or PBMCs supplied cDNA or gDNA.

The authors' processing: Nucleated cell number was recorded as an estimate derived from reference gene primer amplification. Libraries were prepared by immunoSEQ multiplex PCR; TCRdb keeps only in-frame clonotypes and omits some of them. That table gives V, J and clone size, and the DNA gave D and trimming. The sample lists 250,000 to 350,000 clones, approximately 86% occurring once. The CDR3 covers 15 residues. The germline V gene has CDR1 MNHEY and CDR2 SMNVEV (reference sequence). Trimming took off 3 bases at V and 1 base at J, with 11 bases between the two ends. The receptor was derived from a woman between 25 and 40 years old who had recovered from COVID-19. Sequencing was done on a sample of peripheral blood. J is TRBJ2-3 and V is TRBV27; tentative D call: TRBD2 (6 bases). The CDR3 spells CASSLEGRGTDTQYF. CDR3 sequence (DNA): TGTGCCAGCAGTTTGGAGGGGCGGGGCACAGATACGCAGTATTTT.